This T cell receptor (beta chain) was recovered during a study of blood T cell repertoires in COVID-19. Looking at the study overall: Samples came from the United States, Italy and Spain, spanning acute and convalescent COVID-19. PBMCs, B-cell-depleted T cells, or T cells were the source of the cDNA or gDNA that made up the material.

Germline V CDR1 and CDR2: SGHNT, YYREEE (reference sequence). With 0 bases removed from V and 4 bases from J, the gap between germline ends came to 8 bases. This CDR3 has 14 residues. Original processing methods: For nucleated cells, counts were estimated from reference gene primer amplification. The table came from immunoSEQ multiplex PCR; TCRdb's copy has only in-frame clones and leaves some out. That table furnishes V, J and clone size, whereas the DNA furnished D and trimming. The sample shows 30,000 to 40,000 clones, around 87% of them seen only once. The sequence was obtained from a man aged 65 to 85 with acute or convalescent COVID-19. Sample: peripheral blood. The chain links TRBV5-4 to TRBJ2-1; D is possibly TRBD2 (6 bases). CDR3 loop: CASSLDAGYNEQFF. DNA of the CDR3: TGTGCCAGCAGCTTGGATGCGGGGTACAATGAGCAGTTCTTC.